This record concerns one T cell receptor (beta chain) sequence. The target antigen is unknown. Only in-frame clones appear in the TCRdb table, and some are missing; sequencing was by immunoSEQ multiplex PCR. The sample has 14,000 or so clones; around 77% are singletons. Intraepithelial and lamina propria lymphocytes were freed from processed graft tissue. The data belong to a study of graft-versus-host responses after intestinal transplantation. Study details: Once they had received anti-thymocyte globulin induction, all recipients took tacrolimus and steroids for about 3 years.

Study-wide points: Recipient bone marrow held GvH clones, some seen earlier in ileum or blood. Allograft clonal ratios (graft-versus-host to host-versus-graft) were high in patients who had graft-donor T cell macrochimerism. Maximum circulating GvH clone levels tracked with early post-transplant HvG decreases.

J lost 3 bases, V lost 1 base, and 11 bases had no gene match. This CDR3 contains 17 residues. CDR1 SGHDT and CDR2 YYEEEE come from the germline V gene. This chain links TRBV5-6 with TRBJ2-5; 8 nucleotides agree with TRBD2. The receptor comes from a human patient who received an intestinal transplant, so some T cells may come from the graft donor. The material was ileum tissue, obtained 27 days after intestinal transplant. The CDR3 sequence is CASSLSLSGAEEETQYF. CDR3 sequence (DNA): TGTGCCAGCAGCTTGAGCCTTAGCGGGGCAGAAGAAGAGACCCAGTACTTC.